This T cell receptor beta chain was recorded in a study of T-cell reconstitution after alpha-beta-depleted transplantation in children. The TCRbeta library incorporated unique molecular identifiers. TCRdb re-called the PCR reads through MiXCR, storing one row per CDR3 protein. The repertoire holds fewer than 700,000 distinct CDR3 sequences, with about 23% as singletons. This clonotype was recorded at least ten times. The antigen is not known. General study findings and limits: After transplant, high TCRbeta diversity at day 60 in some patients arose from surviving recipient T cells and thymic progenitors. Several hundred expanded graft clones reportedly gave rise to the alpha-beta T cells present about two months after transplant. T-cell counts and diversity at one year following transplant were attributed mainly to newly produced T cells.

J lost 9 bases, V lost 7 bases, and 11 bases had no gene match. The CDR3 is made up of 15 amino acids. CDR1 and CDR2 from the germline V gene are MNHEY and SVGEGT. The sequence was obtained from a boy less than two years old who had a stem cell transplant for acute myeloid leukemia, so the T cells may come from the graft donor. The gene calls are TRBV6-2 or TRBV6-3 and TRBJ2-1; TRBD2 matches at 11 bases. The sample in question was PBMCs, mostly from graft donor cells, obtained 360 days after TCRalphabeta/CD19-depleted stem cell transplant. The CDR3 DNA follows: TGTGCCAGCACATTTAGCGGGGGGGCCTCTAGTGAGCAGTTCTTC. It codes for CASTFSGGASSEQFF.